This T cell receptor beta chain is drawn from a study of blood T cell repertoires in COVID-19 (dated by TCRdb to the early 2020s). About the investigation overall: Samples covering the acute and convalescent phases of COVID-19 were provided by collaborators in the United States, Italy and Spain. The material from the prospective study consisted of cDNA or gDNA derived from T cells, B-cell-depleted T cells, or PBMCs. Subjects who had been exposed to COVID-19, were actively infected with it, or had recovered from it provided the deeply sampled blood TCRbeta repertoires that made up the dataset. The repertoires were released in a freely available public database meant as a resource for research on the immune response to SARS-CoV-2. The samples were drawn from two sources: the first 160 participants of the ongoing ImmuneRACE study, and 1,254 subjects contributed by 6 global collaborators. Nearly every sample came with metadata listing a de-identified subject ID, COVID-19 status, age in years and sex. HLA class I and class II types, where available, came from metadata supplied by the sample provider rather than from assay-based typing. Points the paper makes about the study in general: The amount of clinical and demographic metadata varied by source and participant and was provided uncurated.

In the prospective study, participants were roughly 18 to 100 years old, resided in about two dozen geographic areas of the United States, and were enrolled through a virtual design. In the prospective study, cohorts were assigned on the basis of participant-reported clinical history obtained from a screening survey and a study questionnaire. A participant counted as exposed if, within 2 weeks of entering the study, that participant had been in contact with someone who had a PCR-confirmed or clinician-diagnosed COVID-19 case. Mobile phlebotomists in the prospective study collected whole blood, serum and a nasopharyngeal or oropharyngeal swab from every participant. Additional blood draws and questionnaires over an approximately 2-month period could optionally be provided by prospective study participants. Before DNA extraction, prospective study blood samples were shipped either frozen or at room temperature.

In the germline V gene, CDR1 corresponds to SGHNT and CDR2 to YENEEA. The junction shows trimming of 4 bases on V and 0 bases on J, and the gene matches do not reach 10 bases of it. Reading from cysteine to phenylalanine, the CDR3 counts 17 amino acids. Here the CDR3 DNA is all that survives: 51 bases in frame from base 1. TCRbeta CDR3 regions were amplified from genomic DNA using the immunoSEQ Assay, a bias-controlled multiplex PCR. Processing in the source paper ran as follows. The number of nucleated cells in each sample was estimated by amplification of reference gene primers within the assay. Sequence reads were collapsed and filtered to measure the absolute abundance of every unique TCRbeta CDR3 rearrangement. For each sample, productive Simpson clonality was calculated by taking the square root of Simpson's diversity index across productive rearrangements. In TCRdb, the immuneACCESS table is reduced to in-frame sequences with V and J assigned. These tables do not hold every clone; where another copy was compared, an unresolved V gene accounts for under half, and the others remain unexplained. For V, J and clone size, that table is used; D and trimming come from the DNA. Recorded for this sample are 200,000 to 300,000 clones; approximately 83% of them occurred a single time. The top ten clones comprise 3.6% of the sample.

About this clone itself: Its antigen target is currently unknown. No much larger clonotype is one base removed from it; base qualities were not supplied.

The source material was PBMCs or T cells enriched from blood (not recorded which). This receptor was identified in a woman in her forties who had been exposed to COVID-19. Recombination joined TRBV11-3 with TRBJ2-3, and 7 bases in between align with TRBD1. The DNA is TGTGCCAGCAGCTCCGGTACAGGGGCGGCTAGCACAGATACGCAGTATTTT. The translation is CASSSGTGAASTDTQYF.